This TCR beta chain was sequenced in a study of T cells in localized non-small cell lung cancer. The study's findings and limits: Out of the top 100 tumor clones, a median around 57 were seen in adjacent lung. Higher blood T cell density tracked longer overall survival. Highest T cell clonality was seen in uninvolved adjacent lung, surpassing that measured in tumor. Because sequencing included only one region (of the tumor), heterogeneity remains possible.

Regarding this clone: What it binds is not known.

TCRdb's copy holds only in-frame clones and misses some; the assay was immunoSEQ multiplex PCR. The data contain under 70,000 clones, 70% to 90% of them singletons. This specimen consisted of peripheral blood, obtained before any cancer treatment. This TCR was recovered from a woman aged 35 to 70 with stage I lung adenocarcinoma.

In nucleotides, the CDR3 is TGCGCCAGCAGCCAAGATTGGCTCGGCATCGCTGAAGCTTTCTTT. Protein product: CASSQDWLGIAEAFF. This chain joins TRBV4-3 and TRBJ1-1; unclear D gene. Germline V gene lookup returns CDR1 LGHNA and CDR2 YSLEER. This CDR3 region has 15 residues. Trimming shortened V by 0 bases and J by 6 bases, and 14 bases separated the two germline ends.